This T cell receptor beta chain was found in a study of blood T cell repertoires in COVID-19. Study at large: In each case, the material was cDNA or gDNA derived from T cells, B-cell-depleted T cells, or PBMCs.

Participants came from some 26 US areas, aged about 18 to 100 years. Donors were grouped by their self-reported clinical history. Recovered status in Cohort 3 required two negative PCRs, clearance, or symptom resolution. This CDR3 comprises 15 residues. Germline loops: CDR1 MNHEY, CDR2 SVGEGT. V shed 5 bases and J shed 5 bases, with 16 bases lying between them. The sample holds one count of this clone. Clones were sequenced by immunoSEQ multiplex PCR, and TCRdb holds only the in-frame ones, with some missing. Of under 450,000 clones in the sample, about four fifths are singletons; the top ten hold less than 6%.

The chain is built from TRBV6-2 or TRBV6-3 and TRBJ2-1, with D possibly being TRBD2 (6 bases). This clonotype was obtained from a woman aged 45-65 years who had recovered from COVID-19. The sequencing sample was made of PBMCs or T cells enriched from blood (not recorded which). CDR3 sequence: CASSPFRLGNNEQFF. Here the CDR3 DNA reads TGTGCCAGCAGTCCCTTCCGACTAGGGAACAATGAGCAGTTCTTC.